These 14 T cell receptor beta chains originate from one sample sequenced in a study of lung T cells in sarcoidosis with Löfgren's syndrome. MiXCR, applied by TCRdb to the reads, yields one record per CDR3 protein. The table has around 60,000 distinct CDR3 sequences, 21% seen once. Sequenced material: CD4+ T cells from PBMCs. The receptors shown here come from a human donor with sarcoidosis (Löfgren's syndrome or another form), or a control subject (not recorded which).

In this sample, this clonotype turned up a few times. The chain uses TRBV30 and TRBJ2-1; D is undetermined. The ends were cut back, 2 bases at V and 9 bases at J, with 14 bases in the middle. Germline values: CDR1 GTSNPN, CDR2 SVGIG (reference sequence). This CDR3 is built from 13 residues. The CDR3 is CAWSLSRDGEQFF. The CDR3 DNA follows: TGTGCCTGGAGTTTATCACGAGACGGTGAGCAGTTCTTC.

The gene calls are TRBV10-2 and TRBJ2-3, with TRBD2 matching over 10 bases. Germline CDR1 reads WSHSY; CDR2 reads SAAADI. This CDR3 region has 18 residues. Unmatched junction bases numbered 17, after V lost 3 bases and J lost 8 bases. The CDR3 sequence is CASSDWGGAGGPGGTQYF. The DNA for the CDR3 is TGCGCCAGCAGTGATTGGGGGGGAGCGGGGGGGCCTGGAGGTACGCAGTATTTT.

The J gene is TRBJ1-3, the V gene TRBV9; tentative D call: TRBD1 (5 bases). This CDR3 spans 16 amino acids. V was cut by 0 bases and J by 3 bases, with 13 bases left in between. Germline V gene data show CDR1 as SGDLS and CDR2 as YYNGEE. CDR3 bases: TGTGCCAGCAGCGTAGCCGGGGACGGCTATGGAAACACCATATATTTT. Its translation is CASSVAGDGYGNTIYF.

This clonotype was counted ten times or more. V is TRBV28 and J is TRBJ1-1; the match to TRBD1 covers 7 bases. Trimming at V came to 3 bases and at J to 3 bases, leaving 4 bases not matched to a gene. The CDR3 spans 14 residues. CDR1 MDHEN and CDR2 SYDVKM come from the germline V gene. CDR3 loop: CASSLTGKDTEAFF. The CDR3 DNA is TGTGCCAGCAGTTTGACAGGGAAGGACACTGAAGCTTTCTTT.

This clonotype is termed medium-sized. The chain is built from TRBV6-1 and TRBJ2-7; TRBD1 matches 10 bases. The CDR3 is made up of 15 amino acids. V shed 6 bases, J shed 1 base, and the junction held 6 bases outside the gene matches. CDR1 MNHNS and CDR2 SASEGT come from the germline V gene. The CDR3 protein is CASSGPGQGSYEQYF. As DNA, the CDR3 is TGTGCCAGCAGCGGACCGGGACAGGGGTCCTACGAGCAGTACTTC.

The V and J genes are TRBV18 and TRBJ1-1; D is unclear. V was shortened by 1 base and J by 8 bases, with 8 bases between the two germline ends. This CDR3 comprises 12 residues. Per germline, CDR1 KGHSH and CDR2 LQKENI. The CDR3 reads CASSPRTAEAFF. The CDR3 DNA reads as TGTGCCAGCTCACCACGTACCGCAGAAGCTTTCTTT.

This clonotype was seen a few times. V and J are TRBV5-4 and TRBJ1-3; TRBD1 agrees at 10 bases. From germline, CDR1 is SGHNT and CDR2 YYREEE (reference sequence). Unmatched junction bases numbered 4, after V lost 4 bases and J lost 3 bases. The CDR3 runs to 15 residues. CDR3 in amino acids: CASSTDRGLGNTIYF. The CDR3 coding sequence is TGTGCCAGCAGCACAGACAGGGGGCTTGGAAACACCATATATTTT.

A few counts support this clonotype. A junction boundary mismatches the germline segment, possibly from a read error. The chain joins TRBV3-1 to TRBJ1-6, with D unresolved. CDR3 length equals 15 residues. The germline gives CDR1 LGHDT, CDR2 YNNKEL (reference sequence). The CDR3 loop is CASSQGSSYNSPLHF. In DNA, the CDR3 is TGTGCCAGCAGTCAAGGGAGCTCCTATAATTCACCCCTCCACTTT. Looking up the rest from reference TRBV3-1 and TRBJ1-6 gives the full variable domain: DTAVSQTPKYLVTQMGNDKSIKCEQNLGHDTMYWYKQDSKKFLKIMFSYNNKELIINETVPNRFSPKSPDKAHLNLHINSLELGDSAVYFCASSQGSSYNSPLHFGNGTRLTVT.

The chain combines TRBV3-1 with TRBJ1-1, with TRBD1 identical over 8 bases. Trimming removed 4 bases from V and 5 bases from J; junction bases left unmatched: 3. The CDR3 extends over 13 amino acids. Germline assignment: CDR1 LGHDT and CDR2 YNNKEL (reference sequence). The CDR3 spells CASSRTGSTEAFF. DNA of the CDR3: TGTGCCAGCAGCCGGACAGGGAGTACTGAAGCTTTCTTT.

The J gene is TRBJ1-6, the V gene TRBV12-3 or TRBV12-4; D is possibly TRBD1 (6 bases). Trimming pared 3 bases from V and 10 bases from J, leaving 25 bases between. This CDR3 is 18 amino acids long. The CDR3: CASSLRGSGGGPESPLHF. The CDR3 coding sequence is TGTGCCAGCAGTTTGCGGGGAAGCGGTGGGGGGCCCGAATCACCCCTCCACTTT.

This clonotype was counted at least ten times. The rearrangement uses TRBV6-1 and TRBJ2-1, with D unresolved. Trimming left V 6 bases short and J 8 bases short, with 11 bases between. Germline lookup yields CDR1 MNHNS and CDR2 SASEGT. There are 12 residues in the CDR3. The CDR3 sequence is CASRENSDEQFF. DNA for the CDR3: TGTGCCAGCAGAGAAAATTCGGATGAGCAGTTCTTC.

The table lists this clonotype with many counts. Written as DNA, the CDR3 is TGTGCCAGCAGCCAAGATCCTACTAGCGGTCCGAAGACCCAGTACTTC. Protein: CASSQDPTSGPKTQYF. The gene calls are TRBV14 and TRBJ2-5, with TRBD2 matching over 8 bases. V lost 0 bases and J lost 6; bases outside the gene matches: 9. The CDR3 consists of 16 residues. Germline values: CDR1 SGHDN, CDR2 FVKESK.

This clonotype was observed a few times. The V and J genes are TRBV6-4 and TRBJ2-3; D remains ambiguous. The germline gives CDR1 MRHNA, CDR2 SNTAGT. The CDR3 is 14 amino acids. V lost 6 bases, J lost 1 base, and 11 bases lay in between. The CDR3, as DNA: TGTGCCAGCAGCCCTCGACAAGGCACAGATACGCAGTATTTT. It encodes CASSPRQGTDTQYF.

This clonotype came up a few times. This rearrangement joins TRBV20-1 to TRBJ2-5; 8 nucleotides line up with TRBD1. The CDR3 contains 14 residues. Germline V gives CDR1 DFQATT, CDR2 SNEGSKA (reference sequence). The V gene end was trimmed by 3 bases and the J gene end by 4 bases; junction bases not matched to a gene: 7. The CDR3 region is CSARDRVGRETQYF. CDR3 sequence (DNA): TGCAGTGCTAGGGACAGGGTGGGCCGAGAGACCCAGTACTTC.